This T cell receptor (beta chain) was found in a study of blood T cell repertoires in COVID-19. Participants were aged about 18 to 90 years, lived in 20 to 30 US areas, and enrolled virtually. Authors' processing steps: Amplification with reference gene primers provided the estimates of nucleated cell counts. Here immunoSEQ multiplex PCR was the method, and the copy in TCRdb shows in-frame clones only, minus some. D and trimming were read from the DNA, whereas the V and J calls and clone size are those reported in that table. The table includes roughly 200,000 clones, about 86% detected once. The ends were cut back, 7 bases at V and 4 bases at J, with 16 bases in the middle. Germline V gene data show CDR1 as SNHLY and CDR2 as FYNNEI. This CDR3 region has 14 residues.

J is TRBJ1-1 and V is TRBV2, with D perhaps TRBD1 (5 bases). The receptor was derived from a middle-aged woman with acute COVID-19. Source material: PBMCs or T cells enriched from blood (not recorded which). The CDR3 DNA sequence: TGTGCCAGCAAAAGGGAGGGGCGCGCCACTGAAGCTTTCTTT. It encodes CASKREGRATEAFF.